Listed below are T cell receptor beta chains from one sample, sequenced in a study of CD8 T cells in Susac syndrome. TCRdb re-derived calls from the immunoSEQ multiplex PCR reads in MiXCR, one entry per CDR3 protein. The sample records 100,000 to 150,000 distinct CDR3 sequences, 80% to 95% being singletons. The specimen sequenced was CD8+ T cells from PBMCs. The receptors were gathered from a human donor with multiple sclerosis. Both conserved end residues are trimmed from each CDR3.

j_call v_call cdr3_aa
TRBJ1-1 TRBV20-1 SAYLNTEAF
TRBJ1-3 TRBV7-9 ASRLGTGPGNTIY
TRBJ1-6 TRBV27 ASRGTYNSPLH
TRBJ1-1 TRBV4-1 ASSHDKTGTEAF
TRBJ1-1 TRBV7-8 ASSLYTGGTEAF
TRBJ2-3 TRBV29-1 SVEDPLDRVTDTQY
TRBJ2-7 TRBV4-1 ASSRLAGGVYEQY
TRBJ2-5 TRBV20-1 SARERETQY
TRBJ1-1 TRBV27 ASSLGRDTEAF
TRBJ2-7 TRBV10-3 ASTPRGQVTTYEQY
TRBJ2-1 TRBV4-1 ASSQWVTGTSRHEQF
TRBJ1-1 TRBV29-1 SVGRGAAF
TRBJ1-5 TRBV20-1 SARTGLDQPQH
TRBJ2-7 TRBV6-6 ASGQGSYEQY
TRBJ1-5 TRBV7-9 ASSSSGSNNQPQH
TRBJ2-5 TRBV27 ASSLFGQAETQY
TRBJ2-2 TRBV4-1 ASSQDFGRMNTGELF
TRBJ2-5 TRBV3-1 ASSHGLARETQY
TRBJ2-7 TRBV19 ASLGEAYEQY
TRBJ2-7 TRBV9 ASSAGLEQY
TRBJ2-1 TRBV20-1 SARRKAGERSSYNEQF
TRBJ2-1 TRBV29-1 SGFGPLAGDYSHNEQF
TRBJ1-5 TRBV15 ATSTGAADQPQH
TRBJ1-5 TRBV15 ATQGGNQPQH
TRBJ2-1 TRBV11-3 ASSDTGHPEQF
TRBJ1-1 TRBV4-1 ASSQVMTGDGEAF
TRBJ2-7 TRBV28 ASSPRGWTGRYEQY
TRBJ2-5 TRBV12-3/TRBV12-4 ASSLGEARQETQY
TRBJ1-1 TRBV12-3/TRBV12-4 ASSLGRAATEAF
TRBJ2-1 TRBV13 ALRGTGVNEQF
TRBJ2-1 TRBV7-9 ASSPSDMAFKGYNEQF
TRBJ2-3 TRBV7-9 ASSYRTDYTDTQY
TRBJ2-2 TRBV12-3/TRBV12-4 ASSFDSANTGELF
TRBJ2-1 TRBV9 ASSPPKAGPAEQF
TRBJ2-3 TRBV24-1 ATRGGTTDTQY
TRBJ2-1 TRBV12-3/TRBV12-4 ASRTSGTLYNEQF
TRBJ1-2 TRBV9 ASSVGGQDYGYT
TRBJ2-5 TRBV19 ASSIDGRRTDGSQY
TRBJ2-1 TRBV24-1 ATSDERRSYNEQF
TRBJ2-3 TRBV9 ASSVAGRETDTQY